The source of this T cell receptor beta chain is a study of Ad26.COV2.S vaccination and SARS-CoV-2 variants. This CDR3 comprises 13 residues. Germline loops: CDR1 SNHLY, CDR2 FYNNEI. The ends were cut back, 4 bases at V and 6 bases at J, with 11 bases in the middle. Treatment described: some 19 received Ad26.COV2.S at low or high dose, single or two shots; 5 received placebo; per-sample allocation not given. All samples were drawn on day 63, counting from the first vaccine or placebo injection. This table comes from immunoSEQ multiplex PCR, and its TCRdb copy is limited to in-frame clones, with some not included. The table shows about 440,000 clones, with roughly 88% occurring only once.

This receptor was obtained from a person aged 18 to 65 who received the Ad26.COV2.S COVID-19 vaccine or a placebo. The sample was peripheral blood, taken in a trial of Ad26.COV2.S vaccine versus placebo. The chain has TRBV2 and TRBJ2-3; D may be TRBD2 (6 bases). Written as DNA, the CDR3 is TGTGCCAGCAGTGGGGGGGTTACGGATACGCAGTATTTT. Translation gives CASSGGVTDTQYF.